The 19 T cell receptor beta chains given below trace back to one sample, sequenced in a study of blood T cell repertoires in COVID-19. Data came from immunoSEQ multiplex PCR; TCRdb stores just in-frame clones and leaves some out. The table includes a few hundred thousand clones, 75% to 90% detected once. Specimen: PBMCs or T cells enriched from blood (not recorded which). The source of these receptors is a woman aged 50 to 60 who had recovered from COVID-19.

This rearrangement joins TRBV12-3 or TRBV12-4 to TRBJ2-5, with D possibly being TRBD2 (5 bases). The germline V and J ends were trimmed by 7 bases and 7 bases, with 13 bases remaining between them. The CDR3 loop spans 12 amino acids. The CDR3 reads CASNNYRGTQYF. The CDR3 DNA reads TGTGCCAGCAATAATTATCGGGGGACCCAGTACTTC.

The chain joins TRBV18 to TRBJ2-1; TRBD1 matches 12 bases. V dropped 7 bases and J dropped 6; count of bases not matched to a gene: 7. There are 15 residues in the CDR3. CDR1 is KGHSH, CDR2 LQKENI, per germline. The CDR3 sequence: CASLGTGGSPNEQFF. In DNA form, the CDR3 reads TGTGCCAGCTTGGGGACAGGGGGCAGCCCCAATGAGCAGTTCTTC.

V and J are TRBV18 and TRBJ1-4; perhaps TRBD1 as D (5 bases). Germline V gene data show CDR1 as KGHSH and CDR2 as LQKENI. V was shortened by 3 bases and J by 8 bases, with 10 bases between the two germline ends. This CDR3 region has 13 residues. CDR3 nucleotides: TGTGCCAGCTCACCGGACACCTTCGAAAAACTGTTTTTT. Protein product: CASSPDTFEKLFF.

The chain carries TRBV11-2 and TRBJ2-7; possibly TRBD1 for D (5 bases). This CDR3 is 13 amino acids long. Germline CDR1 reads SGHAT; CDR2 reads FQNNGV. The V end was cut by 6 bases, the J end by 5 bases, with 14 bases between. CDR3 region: CASRVIGVHEQYF. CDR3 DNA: TGTGCCAGCAGGGTTATAGGGGTCCACGAGCAGTACTTC.

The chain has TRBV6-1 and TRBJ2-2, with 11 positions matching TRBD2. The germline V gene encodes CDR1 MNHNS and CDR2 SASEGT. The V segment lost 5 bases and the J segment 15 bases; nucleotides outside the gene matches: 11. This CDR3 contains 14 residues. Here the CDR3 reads CASSYSTSGSRLFF. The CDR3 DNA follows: TGTGCCAGCAGTTATAGTACTAGCGGGAGTAGGTTGTTTTTT.

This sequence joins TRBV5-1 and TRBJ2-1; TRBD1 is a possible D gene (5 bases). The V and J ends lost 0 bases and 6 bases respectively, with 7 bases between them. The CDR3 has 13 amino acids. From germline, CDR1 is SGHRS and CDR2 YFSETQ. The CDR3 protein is CASSLEGLNEQFF. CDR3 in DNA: TGCGCCAGCAGCTTGGAGGGGCTCAATGAGCAGTTCTTC. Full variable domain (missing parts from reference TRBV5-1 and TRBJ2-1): KAGVTQTPRYLIKTRGQQVTLSCSPISGHRSVSWYQQTPGQGLQFLFEYFSETQRNKGNFPGRFSGRQFSNSRSEMNVSTLELGDSALYLCASSLEGLNEQFFGPGTRLTVL.

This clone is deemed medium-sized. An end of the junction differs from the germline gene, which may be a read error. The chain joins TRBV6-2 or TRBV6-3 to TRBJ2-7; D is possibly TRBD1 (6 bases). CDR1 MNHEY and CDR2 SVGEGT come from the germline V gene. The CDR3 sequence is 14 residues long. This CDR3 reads CASSSGVESYEQYF. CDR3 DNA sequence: TGTGCCAGTAGTTCAGGGGTAGAATCCTACGAGCAGTACTTC.

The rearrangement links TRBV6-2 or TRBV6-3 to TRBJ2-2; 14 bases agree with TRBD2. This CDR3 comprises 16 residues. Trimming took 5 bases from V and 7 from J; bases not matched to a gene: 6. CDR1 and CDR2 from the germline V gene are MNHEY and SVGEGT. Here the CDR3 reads CASSETSGRAHGELFF. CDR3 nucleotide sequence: TGTGCCAGCAGTGAGACTAGCGGGAGGGCACACGGGGAGCTGTTTTTT.

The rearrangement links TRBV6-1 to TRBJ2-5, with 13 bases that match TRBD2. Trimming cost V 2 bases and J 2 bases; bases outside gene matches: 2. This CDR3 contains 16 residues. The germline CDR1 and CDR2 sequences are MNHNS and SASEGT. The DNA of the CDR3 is TGTGCCAGCAGTGAATTACTAGCGGGGGGGCAAGAGACCCAGTACTTC. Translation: CASSELLAGGQETQYF.

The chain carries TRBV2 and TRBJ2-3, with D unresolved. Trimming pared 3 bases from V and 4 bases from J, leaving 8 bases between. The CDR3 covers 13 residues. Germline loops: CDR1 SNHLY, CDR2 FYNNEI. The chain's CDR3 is CASSDFTPDTQYF. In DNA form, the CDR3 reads TGTGCCAGCAGTGACTTTACTCCAGATACGCAGTATTTT.

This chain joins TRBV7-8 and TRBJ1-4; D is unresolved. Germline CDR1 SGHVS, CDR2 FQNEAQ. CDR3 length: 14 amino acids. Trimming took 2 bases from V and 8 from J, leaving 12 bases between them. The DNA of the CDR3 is TGTGCCAGCAGCTTAAGAGCTGCTCGAGAAAAACTGTTTTTT. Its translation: CASSLRAAREKLFF.

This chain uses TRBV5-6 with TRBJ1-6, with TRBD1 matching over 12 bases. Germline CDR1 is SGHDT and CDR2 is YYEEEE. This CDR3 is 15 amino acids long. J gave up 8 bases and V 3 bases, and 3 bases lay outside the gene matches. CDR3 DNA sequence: TGTGCCAGCAGCTCGTGGGACAGGGGGCATTCACCCCTCCACTTT. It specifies CASSSWDRGHSPLHF.

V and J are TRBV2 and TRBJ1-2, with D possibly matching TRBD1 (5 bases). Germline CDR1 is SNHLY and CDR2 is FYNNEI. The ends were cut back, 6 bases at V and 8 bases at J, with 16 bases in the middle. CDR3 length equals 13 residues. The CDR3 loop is CASSPWTNRGYTF. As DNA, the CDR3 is TGTGCCAGCAGCCCATGGACAAACCGGGGCTACACCTTC.

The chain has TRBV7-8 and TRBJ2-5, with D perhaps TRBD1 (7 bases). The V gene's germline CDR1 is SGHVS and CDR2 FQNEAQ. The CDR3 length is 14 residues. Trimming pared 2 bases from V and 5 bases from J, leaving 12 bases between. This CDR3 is CASSLNRGGETQYF. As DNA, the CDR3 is TGTGCCAGCAGCTTAAACAGGGGAGGTGAGACCCAGTACTTC. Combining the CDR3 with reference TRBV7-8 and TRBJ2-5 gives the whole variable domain GAGVSQSPRYKVAKRGQDVALRCDPISGHVSLFWYQQALGQGPEFLTYFQNEAQLDKSGLPSDRFFAERPEGSVSTLKIQRTQQEDSAVYLCASSLNRGGETQYFGPGTRLLVL.

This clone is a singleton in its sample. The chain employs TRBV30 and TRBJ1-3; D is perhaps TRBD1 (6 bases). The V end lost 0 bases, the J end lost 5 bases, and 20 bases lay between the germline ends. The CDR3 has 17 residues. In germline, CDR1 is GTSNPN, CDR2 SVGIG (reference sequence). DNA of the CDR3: TGTGCCTGGAGTGTAGAGCAGGGGATGGGAAGTAGAAACACCATATATTTT. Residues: CAWSVEQGMGSRNTIYF.

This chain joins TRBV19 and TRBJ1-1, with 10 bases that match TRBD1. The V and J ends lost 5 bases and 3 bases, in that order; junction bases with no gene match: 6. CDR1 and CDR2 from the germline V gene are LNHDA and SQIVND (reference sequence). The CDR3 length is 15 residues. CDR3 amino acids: CASSAGQGFHTEAFF. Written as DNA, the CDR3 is TGTGCCAGTAGTGCGGGACAGGGGTTTCACACTGAAGCTTTCTTT.

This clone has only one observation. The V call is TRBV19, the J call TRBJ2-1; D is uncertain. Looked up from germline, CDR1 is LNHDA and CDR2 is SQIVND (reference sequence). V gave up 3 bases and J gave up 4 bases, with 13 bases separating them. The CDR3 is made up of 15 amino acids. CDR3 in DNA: TGTGCCAGTAGTATCGGTTTCCTCCAATACAATGAGCAGTTCTTC. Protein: CASSIGFLQYNEQFF.

The CDR3 DNA follows: TGCGCCAGCAGCTTGCGGGGGAGGCAACCTAATGAAAAACTGTTTTTT. Translation: CASSLRGRQPNEKLFF. V gene TRBV5-1 combines with J gene TRBJ1-4; D might be TRBD1 (5 bases). V was pared by 1 base and J by 3 bases, with 13 bases between. The CDR3 sequence is 16 residues long. The germline V gene encodes CDR1 SGHRS and CDR2 YFSETQ.

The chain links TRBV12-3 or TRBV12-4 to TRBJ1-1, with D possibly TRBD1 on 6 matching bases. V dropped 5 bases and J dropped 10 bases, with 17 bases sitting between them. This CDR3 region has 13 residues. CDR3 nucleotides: TGTGCCAGCAGTACCCAGACAGGTCTTGCAGCTTTCTTT. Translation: CASSTQTGLAAFF.